The 14 T cell receptor beta chains reported below all come from one sample, sequenced in a study of shared clonotypes between healthy human individuals. Here immunoSEQ multiplex PCR was the method, and the copy in TCRdb shows in-frame clones only, minus some. The sample has some 2 million clones; less than 95% are singletons. The naive CD8 fraction comprised CD45RO-negative cells positively selected for CCR7 and excluded terminally differentiated effector memory CD45RA+ cells. Sample: naive CD8+ T cells sorted from blood. All receptors come from a man aged 18 to 29 in good health.

The chain couples TRBV28 to TRBJ2-1, with 8 bases that match TRBD2. The germline V gene encodes CDR1 MDHEN and CDR2 SYDVKM. The CDR3 is made up of 13 amino acids. V was pared by 3 bases and J by 8 bases, with 3 bases of the junction left unmatched. CDR3 region: CASSFGLADEQFF. In nucleotides, the CDR3 is TGTGCCAGCAGTTTTGGACTAGCAGATGAGCAGTTCTTC.

CDR3 sequence: CASSPGLYSNQPQHF. In DNA form, the CDR3 reads TGTGCCAGCAGTCCGGGACTTTATAGCAATCAGCCCCAGCATTTT. The chain combines TRBV27 with TRBJ1-5, with D maybe TRBD1 (5 bases). The V gene's germline CDR1 is MNHEY and CDR2 SMNVEV (reference sequence). Deletions cut 5 bases from V and 0 bases from J, with 11 bases between. This CDR3 has 15 residues.

This chain links TRBV6-1 with TRBJ1-2, with D unclear. CDR1 and CDR2 from the germline V gene are MNHNS and SASEGT. The CDR3 sequence is 14 residues long. With 3 bases removed from V and 1 base from J, the gap between germline ends came to 9 bases. CDR3 coding DNA: TGTGCCAGCAGTGAGGTAACCCTTAACTATGGCTACACCTTC. It yields the protein CASSEVTLNYGYTF.

J is TRBJ2-7 and V is TRBV10-3; the D call may be TRBD1 or TRBD2 (5 bases each). Germline V gene sequence: CDR1 ENHRY, CDR2 SYGVKD. Trimming shortened V by 2 bases and J by 6 bases, and 14 bases separated the two germline ends. This CDR3 is built from 14 residues. CDR3 coding DNA: TGTGCCATCAGTGAGCCTCAGAGAGGGGCCGAGCAGTACTTC. Translation gives CAISEPQRGAEQYF.

The CDR3 DNA is TGTGCCAGCAGCCCTGCGGACAGGGAGAACACTGAAGCTTTCTTT. Encoded protein: CASSPADRENTEAFF. The chain employs TRBV7-9 and TRBJ1-1, with 8 bases matching TRBD1. V lost 5 bases to trimming and J lost 1 base; unmatched junction nucleotides: 6. The CDR3 covers 15 residues. Germline assignment: CDR1 SEHNR and CDR2 FQNEAQ (reference sequence). The variable domain in full, completed from reference TRBV7-9 and TRBJ1-1, reads DTGVSQNPRHKITKRGQNVTFRCDPISEHNRLYWYRQTLGQGPEFLTYFQNEAQLEKSRLLSDRFSAERPKGSFSTLEIQRTEQGDSAMYLCASSPADRENTEAFFGQGTRLTVV.

The chain uses TRBV4-2 and TRBJ2-3; 12 bases are a match to TRBD2. Germline CDR1 reads LGHNA; CDR2 reads YNFKEQ. J gave up 4 bases and V 4 bases, and 6 bases lay outside the gene matches. CDR3 length: 16 amino acids. CDR3 sequence reads: CASSPRLAGVADTQYF. In DNA form, the CDR3 reads TGTGCCAGCAGCCCTAGACTAGCGGGGGTTGCAGATACGCAGTATTTT.

The V and J genes are TRBV6-6 and TRBJ2-2, with D perhaps TRBD1 (6 bases). CDR1 MNHNY and CDR2 SVGAGI come from the germline V gene (reference sequence). The CDR3 loop spans 15 amino acids. Trimming cost V 0 bases and J 1 base, with 6 bases left between them. The CDR3 loop reads CASSYSGQNTGELFF. In DNA form, the CDR3 reads TGTGCCAGCAGTTACTCGGGACAGAACACCGGGGAGCTGTTTTTT.

In its sample, this clone was seen a few times. This sequence joins TRBV19 and TRBJ2-1, with 8 bases identical to TRBD1. V gave up 3 bases and J gave up 8 bases; unmatched junction bases: 9. Germline-derived CDR1 and CDR2 are LNHDA and SQIVND (reference sequence). This CDR3 spans 15 amino acids. CDR3 nucleotide sequence: TGTGCCAGTAGTATCTTCGGGACAGGCGGATATGAGCAGTTCTTC. This sequence encodes CASSIFGTGGYEQFF.

This clone came up once. The chain employs TRBV6-5 and TRBJ2-7; 7 nucleotides match TRBD1. CDR1 is MNHEY, CDR2 SVGAGI, per germline. V was pared by 4 bases and J by 2 bases, with 5 bases of the junction left unmatched. The CDR3 is 14 amino acids. For the CDR3, the DNA is TGTGCCAGCAGTTCCATTGGGACAGCCTACGAGCAGTACTTC. Protein: CASSSIGTAYEQYF.

The rearrangement joins TRBV27 to TRBJ1-1; a possible D gene is TRBD1 (5 bases). Germline-derived CDR1 and CDR2 are MNHEY and SMNVEV (reference sequence). This CDR3 has 15 residues. The V end was cut by 2 bases, the J end by 3 bases, with 13 bases between. CDR3 sequence: CASSLVGGSYTEAFF. The CDR3 nucleotides read TGTGCCAGCAGTTTAGTCGGGGGATCCTACACTGAAGCTTTCTTT.

The chain recombines TRBV7-9 with TRBJ2-5; TRBD2 is a possible D gene (5 bases). V was cut by 4 bases and J by 2 bases, with 11 bases left in between. The length of the CDR3 is 14 residues. The V gene's germline CDR1 is SEHNR and CDR2 FQNEAQ (reference sequence). CDR3 sequence: CASSSTREQETQYF. As DNA, the CDR3 is TGTGCCAGCAGCTCCACTAGGGAACAAGAGACCCAGTACTTC.

The chain combines TRBV7-9 with TRBJ2-3, with TRBD2 matching over 10 bases. The CDR3 sequence is 14 residues long. Germline trimming cut 5 bases from V and 4 bases from J; bases unmatched to any gene: 3. Germline values: CDR1 SEHNR, CDR2 FQNEAQ (reference sequence). CDR3 sequence reads: CASSRLAGPDTQYF. Written as DNA, the CDR3 is TGTGCCAGCAGCAGACTAGCGGGCCCAGATACGCAGTATTTT. Looking up the rest from reference TRBV7-9 and TRBJ2-3 gives the full variable domain: DTGVSQNPRHKITKRGQNVTFRCDPISEHNRLYWYRQTLGQGPEFLTYFQNEAQLEKSRLLSDRFSAERPKGSFSTLEIQRTEQGDSAMYLCASSRLAGPDTQYFGPGTRLTVL.

This clone has a handful of counts. The DNA of the CDR3 is TGTGCCAGCAGTTACGAGGCAGGGTACGAGCAGTACTTC. Protein: CASSYEAGYEQYF. The genes are TRBV6-6 and TRBJ2-7; weak D call: TRBD1 (5 bases). V was pared by 2 bases and J by 4 bases, with 9 bases between. The germline CDR1 and CDR2 sequences are MNHNY and SVGAGI (reference sequence). This CDR3 spans 13 amino acids.

V and J are TRBV6-5 and TRBJ2-5; 9 positions match TRBD1. CDR3 length equals 16 residues. V trimming: 4 bases; J trimming: 4 bases; junction bases outside the gene matches: 10. Germline-derived CDR1 and CDR2 are MNHEY and SVGAGI. The DNA of the CDR3 is TGTGCCAGCAGTTCCCCCGGGACAGGGTTGGGAGAGACCCAGTACTTC. Translation gives CASSSPGTGLGETQYF.